The clone carrying this TCR beta chain was found a few times. A far bigger clonotype differs at one base, so this is likely a read error. Other nucleotide sequences from this sample produce the same CDR3. The CDR3 spans 14 residues. CDR1 MGHRA and CDR2 YSYEKL come from the germline V gene. The replicate PCRs on unsorted PBMC were given 250 to 300 ng DNA, which is 27,000 or so T cell genomes. Generated by immunoSEQ multiplex PCR, the TCRdb table keeps only in-frame clones and is missing some. The table records 470,000 or so clones, over 75% of them present only once. The data originate from a study of shared clonotypes between healthy human individuals. Study-wide background: Those who served as donors were a couple of women and a few men between the ages of 18 and 49.

The clonotype originates from a middle-aged woman in good health. Some clones in this sample may be carry-over from other donors' samples. The sample taken for sequencing was PBMCs. V is TRBV4-1 and J is TRBJ2-5; D perhaps matches TRBD2 (7 bases). The CDR3 DNA reads TGCGCCAGCAGCCAAGATGGGGGGGCGGAGACCCAGCACTTC. Translating gives CASSQDGGAETQHF.